A selection of T cell receptor beta chains follows, all from one sample in a study of Ad26.COV2.S vaccination and SARS-CoV-2 variants. The data were produced by immunoSEQ multiplex PCR, yet TCRdb's version contains in-frame clones alone and is incomplete. The table has under 95,000 clones, more than 65% seen once. The sequences come from peripheral blood, collected after recovery from COVID-19. The source of these receptors is a human donor who had recovered from COVID-19. Both conserved end residues are part of each CDR3. Each record gives: J gene, D gene, V gene, clone size, CDR3 protein, CDR3 DNA. D genes are given only for firm matches. Clone size is shown for a subset of rows, as once, few, many or a class of expanded clone.

TRBJ2-7,NA,TRBV11-2,NA,CASSPTGTPAGGSYEQYF,TGTGCCAGCAGCCCCACCGGGACACCGGCTGGGGGCTCCTACGAGCAGTACTTC
TRBJ1-5,NA,TRBV10-1,NA,CASSEGRGNQPQHF,TGCGCCAGCAGTGAAGGCAGGGGCAATCAGCCCCAGCATTTT
TRBJ2-7,TRBD1,TRBV28,NA,CASSFWDRNYEQYF,TGTGCCAGCAGTTTCTGGGACAGGAACTACGAGCAGTACTTC
TRBJ2-4,NA,TRBV28,NA,CASSSSRGLAKNIQYF,TGTGCCAGCAGTTCGTCCAGGGGATTAGCCAAAAACATTCAGTACTTC
TRBJ2-7,NA,TRBV5-1,NA,CASRIGLHYEQYF,TGCGCCAGCAGAATTGGGCTACACTACGAGCAGTACTTC
TRBJ1-2,NA,TRBV11-2,many,CASSHPIRGYTF,TGTGCCAGCAGCCACCCTATCCGGGGCTACACCTTC
TRBJ2-5,TRBD2,TRBV3-1/TRBV3-2,NA,CASSQGREGEETQYF,TGTGCCAGCAGCCAAGGGCGGGAGGGTGAGGAGACCCAGTACTTC
TRBJ2-7,TRBD2,TRBV5-6,once,CASSSISGRRREQYF,TGTGCCAGCAGCTCGATTAGCGGGAGAAGGCGCGAGCAGTACTTC
TRBJ1-6,TRBD1,TRBV3-1/TRBV3-2,NA,CASKTGGSPLHF,TGTGCCAGCAAGACAGGGGGATCACCCCTCCACTTT
TRBJ1-5,NA,TRBV4-3,NA,CASSPTVGYGQPQHF,TGCGCCAGCAGCCCGACGGTCGGCTATGGTCAGCCCCAGCATTTT
TRBJ2-7,NA,TRBV10-2,NA,CASNMEGTSYEQYF,TGCGCCAGCAACATGGAGGGGACCTCCTACGAGCAGTACTTC
TRBJ2-7,TRBD1,TRBV6-2/TRBV6-3,NA,CASSYSRTGSSYEQYF,TGTGCCAGCAGTTACTCAAGGACAGGGAGCTCCTACGAGCAGTACTTC
TRBJ1-5,NA,TRBV4-2,NA,CASSQVQGGGQPQHF,TGTGCCAGCAGCCAAGTCCAGGGAGGAGGGCAGCCCCAGCATTTT
TRBJ1-2,NA,TRBV7-8,once,CASSLVHGYTF,TGTGCCAGCAGCTTAGTCCATGGCTACACCTTC
TRBJ1-1,NA,TRBV19,NA,CASSIGGTRGAEAFF,TGTGCCAGTAGTATAGGCGGGACGAGGGGTGCTGAAGCTTTCTTT
TRBJ1-4,TRBD1,TRBV19,NA,CASSMLIQGSSTNEKLFF,TGTGCCAGTAGTATGCTAATACAGGGGTCGTCAACTAATGAAAAACTGTTTTTT
TRBJ2-2,NA,TRBV9,few,CASSVRRDSWELFF,TGTGCCAGCAGCGTAAGGAGGGATAGTTGGGAGCTGTTTTTT
TRBJ1-2,NA,TRBV6-2/TRBV6-3,NA,CASSRGIPYGYTF,TGTGCCAGCAGTAGGGGGATTCCCTATGGCTACACCTTC
TRBJ2-1,TRBD2,TRBV19,NA,CASSKTAGNSYNEQFF,TGTGCCAGTAGTAAAACAGCGGGGAACTCCTACAATGAGCAGTTCTTC
TRBJ2-1,NA,TRBV18,once,CASSPDMSSYNEQFF,TGTGCCAGCTCACCGGACATGAGCTCCTACAATGAGCAGTTCTTC
TRBJ1-1,TRBD1,TRBV28,once,CASSPSTQITGGTEAFF,TGTGCCAGCAGCCCATCGACCCAAATAACAGGGGGCACTGAAGCTTTCTTT
TRBJ2-1,TRBD2,TRBV27,NA,CASSLFGRERNEQFF,TGTGCCAGCAGTTTATTCGGGAGGGAGCGCAATGAGCAGTTCTTC
TRBJ1-1,NA,TRBV19,NA,CASSMALAEAFF,TGTGCCAGTAGTATGGCCCTCGCTGAAGCTTTCTTT
TRBJ1-5,NA,TRBV6-2/TRBV6-3,NA,CASSYGGGNQPQHF,TGTGCCAGCAGTTACGGGGGAGGCAATCAGCCCCAGCATTTT
TRBJ1-2,NA,TRBV11-1,NA,CASSSGGGYTF,TGTGCCAGCAGCTCCGGGGGCGGCTACACCTTC
TRBJ2-1,NA,TRBV12-3/TRBV12-4,NA,CASTLGLYNEQFF,TGTGCCAGCACCCTGGGACTGTACAATGAGCAGTTCTTC
TRBJ1-5,NA,TRBV7-2,NA,CASSSRQYQPQHF,TGTGCCAGCAGCTCCCGACAGTATCAGCCCCAGCATTTT
TRBJ1-1,NA,TRBV18,NA,CASSPGVVAEAFF,TGTGCCAGCTCACCGGGGGTCGTCGCTGAAGCTTTCTTT
TRBJ2-6,TRBD1,TRBV19,few,CASKDRGFSGANVLTF,TGTGCCAGCAAAGACAGGGGGTTTTCTGGGGCCAACGTCCTGACTTTC
TRBJ2-1,NA,TRBV18,NA,CASSLGPEQFF,TGTGCCAGCTCTCTTGGGCCGGAGCAGTTCTTC
TRBJ2-5,TRBD2,TRBV28,NA,CASNRAGGRETQYF,TGTGCCAGCAATCGGGCGGGAGGCAGAGAGACCCAGTACTTC
TRBJ2-1,NA,TRBV19,NA,CASSRQAGQFF,TGTGCCAGTAGCCGTCAAGCGGGGCAGTTCTTC
TRBJ2-1,TRBD2,TRBV7-3,NA,CASSSSGGYNEQFF,TGTGCCAGCAGCTCTAGCGGGGGGTACAATGAGCAGTTCTTC
TRBJ2-1,NA,TRBV11-2,NA,CASSLRRQAKVNEQFF,TGTGCCAGCAGCTTACGGAGGCAGGCCAAAGTCAATGAGCAGTTCTTC
TRBJ2-2,NA,TRBV4-3,NA,CASSRLGVTGELFF,TGCGCCAGCAGCCGATTGGGGGTAACCGGGGAGCTGTTTTTT
TRBJ1-2,NA,TRBV28,NA,CATMGRNYGYTF,TGTGCCACCATGGGACGGAACTATGGCTACACCTTC
TRBJ2-1,NA,TRBV7-9,NA,CASSLALDTPFYDEQFF,TGTGCCAGCAGCTTAGCCCTTGACACCCCTTTCTACGATGAGCAGTTCTTC
TRBJ2-1,NA,TRBV27,few,CASNRFGGVSYNEQFF,TGTGCCAGCAACCGGTTCGGCGGAGTCTCCTACAATGAGCAGTTCTTC
TRBJ1-1,NA,TRBV19,few,CASSLGRSEAFF,TGTGCCAGTAGTTTAGGACGTTCGGAAGCTTTCTTT
TRBJ2-3,NA,TRBV7-3,NA,CASSSGDPRDTQYF,TGTGCCAGCAGTTCTGGGGACCCCAGGGATACGCAGTATTTT
TRBJ1-5,NA,TRBV29-1,NA,CSVGNSNQPQHF,TGCAGCGTTGGTAACAGCAATCAGCCCCAGCATTTT
TRBJ1-1,TRBD1,TRBV19,NA,CASSTRQGNTEAFF,TGTGCCAGTAGTACGCGACAGGGGAACACTGAAGCTTTCTTT
TRBJ1-5,NA,TRBV28,NA,CASRTRNQPQHF,TGTGCCAGCAGGACACGCAATCAGCCCCAGCATTTT
TRBJ2-3,NA,TRBV7-3,NA,CASSRGPTSTDTQYF,TGTGCCAGCAGCCGAGGGCCCACCAGCACAGATACGCAGTATTTT
TRBJ1-4,TRBD1,TRBV10-3,once,CAITGTDNEKLFF,TGTGCCATCACCGGGACAGACAATGAAAAACTGTTTTTT
TRBJ1-2,NA,TRBV12-3/TRBV12-4,NA,CASSDGEFYGYTF,TGTGCCAGCAGTGATGGGGAATTCTATGGCTACACCTTC
TRBJ2-4,TRBD2,TRBV19,NA,CASRTSGVYIQYF,TGTGCCAGTAGGACTAGCGGTGTCTACATTCAGTACTTC
TRBJ2-5,TRBD1,TRBV10-1,NA,CASSSSGTGGETQYF,TGCGCCAGCAGTTCATCCGGGACAGGGGGCGAGACCCAGTACTTC
TRBJ2-1,TRBD2,TRBV3-1/TRBV3-2,NA,CASSRGTSGSSYNEQFF,TGTGCCAGCAGCCGAGGGACTAGCGGGAGCTCCTACAATGAGCAGTTCTTC
TRBJ1-3,NA,TRBV28,once,CASSLSPGRGNTIYF,TGTGCCAGCAGTTTATCCCCGGGGAGGGGAAACACCATATATTTT
TRBJ2-1,TRBD2,TRBV7-2,NA,CASSLLAGGYHEQFF,TGTGCCAGCAGCCTACTAGCGGGAGGCTACCATGAGCAGTTCTTC
TRBJ2-3,TRBD2,TRBV19,NA,CASKQSGRAPPDTQYF,TGTGCCAGTAAACAGAGCGGGAGGGCCCCCCCAGATACGCAGTATTTT
TRBJ2-3,NA,TRBV4-1,few,CASSQDATFRDTQYF,TGCGCCAGCAGCCAAGATGCGACCTTTAGGGATACGCAGTATTTT